Described below is a single T cell receptor beta chain sequence and its context. What it binds is unknown. The CDR3 consists of 14 residues. CDR1 and CDR2 from the germline V gene are SNHLY and FYNNEI. Trimming left V 7 bases short and J 6 bases short, with 19 bases between. The entry originates in a study of blood T cells in healthy people across ages. Whole-study findings and limits: Observed TCR beta diversity per million T cells went down as age went up. This fall followed a roughly linear course with age.

Healthy Caucasians from Russia aged 6 to 90 served as donors. Using a J-beta primer mix together with a sample-barcoded 5' primer, a second PCR was run for about 6 to 12 cycles. TCRdb reprocessed the 5' RACE reads with MiXCR, giving one entry per CDR3 protein. This sample has roughly 680,000 distinct CDR3 sequences, with about 50% found just once. This sequence joins TRBV2 and TRBJ2-7, with D perhaps TRBD2 (5 bases). The sequenced sample consisted of blood. This sequence was found in an elderly woman in good health. The CDR3 nucleotides are TGTGCCAGCACCGCCCCAAAGACTATCTCCGAGCAGTACTTC. Protein: CASTAPKTISEQYF.